This T cell receptor beta chain is from a study of blood T cell repertoires in COVID-19. Turning to the study itself: The study drew acute and convalescent COVID-19 samples from the United States, Italy and Spain. From T cells, B-cell-depleted T cells, or PBMCs came the material, which was cDNA or gDNA.

The CDR3 covers 13 residues. CDR1 SNHLY and CDR2 FYNNEI come from the germline V gene. With 4 bases removed from V and 1 base from J, the gap between germline ends came to 7 bases. Libraries were prepared by immunoSEQ multiplex PCR; TCRdb keeps only in-frame clonotypes and omits some of them. The data contain approximately 490,000 clones, approximately 90% of them singletons. Individuals aged roughly 18 to 100 years were recruited from 20 to 25 US areas. Recovered status in Cohort 3 required two negative PCRs, clearance, or symptom resolution. The chain combines TRBV2 with TRBJ2-5, with D hard to call. The specimen sequenced was PBMCs or T cells enriched from blood (not recorded which). This clonotype was obtained from a woman aged 60-70 years who had recovered from COVID-19. The CDR3 is CASSVNGQETQYF. In DNA, the CDR3 is TGTGCCAGCAGTGTGAACGGCCAAGAGACCCAGTACTTC.